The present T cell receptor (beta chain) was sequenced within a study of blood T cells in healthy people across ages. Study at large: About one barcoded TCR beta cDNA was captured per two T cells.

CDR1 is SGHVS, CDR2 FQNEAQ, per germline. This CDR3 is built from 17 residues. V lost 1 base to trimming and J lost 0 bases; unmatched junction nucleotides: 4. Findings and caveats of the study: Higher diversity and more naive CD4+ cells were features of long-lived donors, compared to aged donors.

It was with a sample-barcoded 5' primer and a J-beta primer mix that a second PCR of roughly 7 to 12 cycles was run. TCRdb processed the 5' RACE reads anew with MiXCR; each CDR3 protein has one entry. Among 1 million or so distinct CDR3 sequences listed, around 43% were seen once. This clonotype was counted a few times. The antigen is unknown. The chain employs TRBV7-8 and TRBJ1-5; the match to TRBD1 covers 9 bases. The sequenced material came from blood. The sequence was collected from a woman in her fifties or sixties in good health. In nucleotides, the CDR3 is TGTGCCAGCAGCTTAGGTGGGACAGGGCGTAGCAATCAGCCCCAGCATTTT. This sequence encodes CASSLGGTGRSNQPQHF.